This TCR beta chain originates from a study of CD8+ T cells in alopecia areata. Study information: Tofacitinib administration persisted for 6 to 18 months, succeeded by 6 months off drug.

General study points: How baseline CD8+ expansion relates to response remains uncertain (there was one nonresponder).

Treatment described: oral pan-JAK inhibitor, 5-10 mg twice daily. Worth noting for this clone: Its antigen is not known.

RNA, once extracted, was reverse transcribed into cDNA for use as the sequencing template. Measured with immunoSEQ multiplex PCR; TCRdb has only the in-frame clones, and not every one. The sample includes 170,000 or so clones, about three fifths of them seen just once. Germline V gene data show CDR1 as MGHRA and CDR2 as YSYEKL. Between the trimmed V and J ends, which lost 0 bases and 2 bases, there was a span of 16 bases. This CDR3 contains 17 residues. The chain is built from TRBV4-1 and TRBJ2-5, with a weak D call TRBD2 (6 bases). The clonotype originates from a human donor with alopecia areata. The material was CD8+ T cells sorted from blood, obtained at week 24, from a patient treated with tofacitinib. This chain's CDR3 is CASSQDLGGDLQETQYF. CDR3 nucleotides: TGCGCCAGCAGCCAAGATCTAGGAGGGGACTTACAAGAGACCCAGTACTTC.